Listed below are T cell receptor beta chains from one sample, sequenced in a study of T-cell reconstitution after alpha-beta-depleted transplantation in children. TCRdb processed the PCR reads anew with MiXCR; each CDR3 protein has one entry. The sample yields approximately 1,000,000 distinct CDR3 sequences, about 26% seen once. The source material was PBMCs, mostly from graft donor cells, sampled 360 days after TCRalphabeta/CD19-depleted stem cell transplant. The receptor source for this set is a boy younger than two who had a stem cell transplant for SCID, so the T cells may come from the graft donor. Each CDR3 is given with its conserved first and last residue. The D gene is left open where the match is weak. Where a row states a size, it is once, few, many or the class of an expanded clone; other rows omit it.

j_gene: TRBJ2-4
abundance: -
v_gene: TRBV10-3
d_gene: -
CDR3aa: CAISGGFVTKNIQYF
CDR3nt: TGTGCCATCAGTGGGGGCTTCGTGACCAAAAACATTCAGTACTTC

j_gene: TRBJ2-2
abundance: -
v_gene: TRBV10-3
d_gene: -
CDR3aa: CAISENTGELFF
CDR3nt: TGTGCCATCAGTGAAAACACCGGGGAGCTGTTTTTT

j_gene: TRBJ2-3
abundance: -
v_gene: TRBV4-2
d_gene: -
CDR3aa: CASSQVAQRGTDTQYF
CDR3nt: TGTGCCAGCAGCCAAGTGGCCCAGCGGGGCACAGATACGCAGTATTTT

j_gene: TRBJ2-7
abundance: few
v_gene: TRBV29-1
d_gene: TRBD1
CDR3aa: CIGAVGTGGHEQYF
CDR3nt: TGCATCGGCGCGGTCGGGACAGGGGGCCACGAGCAGTACTTC

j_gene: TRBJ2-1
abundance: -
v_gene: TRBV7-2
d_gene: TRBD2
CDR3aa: CASSRLAGGLNYNEQFF
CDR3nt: TGTGCCAGCAGCCGACTAGCGGGGGGGCTAAACTACAATGAGCAGTTCTTC

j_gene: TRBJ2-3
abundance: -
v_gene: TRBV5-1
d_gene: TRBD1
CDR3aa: CASSWDRGADTQYF
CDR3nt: TGCGCCAGCAGTTGGGACAGGGGGGCAGATACGCAGTATTTT

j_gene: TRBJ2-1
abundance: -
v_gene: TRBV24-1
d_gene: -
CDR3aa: CATDAQRYRDLRRPYNEQFF
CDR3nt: TGTGCCACCGACGCCCAGAGGTACAGGGACTTGAGGAGACCCTACAATGAGCAGTTCTTC

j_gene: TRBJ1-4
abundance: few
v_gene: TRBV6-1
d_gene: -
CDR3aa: CASRHREPNEKLFF
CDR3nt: TGTGCCAGCAGACACAGGGAACCAAATGAAAAACTGTTTTTT

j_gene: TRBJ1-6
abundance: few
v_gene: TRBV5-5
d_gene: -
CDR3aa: CASSLEGSLTGSPLHF
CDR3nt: TGTGCCAGCAGCTTGGAGGGGAGCTTAACAGGATCACCCCTCCACTTT

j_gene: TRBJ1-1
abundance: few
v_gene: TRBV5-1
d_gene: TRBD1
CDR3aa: CASTWGQIVTTEAFF
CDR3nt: TGCGCCAGCACCTGGGGACAGATAGTAACTACCGAAGCTTTCTTT

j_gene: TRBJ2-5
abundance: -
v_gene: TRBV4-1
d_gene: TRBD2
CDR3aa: CASSQDPALAGGRVETQYF
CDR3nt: TGCGCCAGCAGCCAAGATCCCGCACTAGCGGGGGGGCGCGTGGAGACCCAGTACTTC

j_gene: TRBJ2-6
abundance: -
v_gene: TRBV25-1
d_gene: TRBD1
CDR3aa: CASGQGALGANVLTF
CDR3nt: TGTGCCAGCGGACAGGGGGCGCTGGGGGCCAACGTCCTGACTTTC

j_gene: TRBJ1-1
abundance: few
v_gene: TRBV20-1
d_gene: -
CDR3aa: CSASVNTEAFF
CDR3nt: TGCAGTGCTAGCGTTAACACTGAAGCTTTCTTT

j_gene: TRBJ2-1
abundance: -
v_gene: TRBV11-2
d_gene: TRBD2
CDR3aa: CASSYMRGSSYNEQFF
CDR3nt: TGTGCCAGCAGCTACATGCGGGGGAGCTCCTACAATGAGCAGTTCTTC

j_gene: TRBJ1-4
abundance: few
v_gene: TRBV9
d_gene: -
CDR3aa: CASSVGGSTNEKLFF
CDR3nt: TGTGCCAGCAGCGTTGGAGGTTCAACTAATGAAAAACTGTTTTTT

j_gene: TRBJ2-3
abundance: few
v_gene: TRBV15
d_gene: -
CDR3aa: CATRDTAGDTQYF
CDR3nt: TGTGCCACCCGGGACACCGCGGGAGATACGCAGTATTTT

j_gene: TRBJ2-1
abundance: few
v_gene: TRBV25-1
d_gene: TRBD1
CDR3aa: CATQGQGHFNEQFF
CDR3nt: TGTGCCACCCAAGGACAGGGACACTTCAATGAGCAGTTCTTC

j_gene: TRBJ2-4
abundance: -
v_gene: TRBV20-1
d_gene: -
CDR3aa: CSARPPALAIQYF
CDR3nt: TGCAGTGCTAGACCCCCGGCCCTGGCCATTCAGTACTTC

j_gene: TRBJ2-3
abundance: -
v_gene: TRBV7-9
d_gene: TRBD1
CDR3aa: CASSSRGFADTQYF
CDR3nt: TGTGCCAGCAGCAGCAGGGGGTTCGCAGATACGCAGTATTTT

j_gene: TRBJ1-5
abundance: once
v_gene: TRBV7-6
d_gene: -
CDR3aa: CASSSTQGIEPQHF
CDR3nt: TGTGCCAGCAGCTCAACGCAGGGGATTGAGCCCCAGCATTTT

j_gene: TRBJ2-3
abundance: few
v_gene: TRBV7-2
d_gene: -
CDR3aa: CASSLVSGPDTQYF
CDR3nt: TGTGCCAGCAGCTTAGTCTCCGGGCCAGATACGCAGTATTTT

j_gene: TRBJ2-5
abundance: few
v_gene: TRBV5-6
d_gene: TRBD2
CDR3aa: CASSLEGTILTKETQYF
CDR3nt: TGTGCCAGCAGCTTGGAGGGGACTATATTAACCAAAGAGACCCAGTACTTC

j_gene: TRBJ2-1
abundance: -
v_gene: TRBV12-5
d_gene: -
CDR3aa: CASGLGAREQFF
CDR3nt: TGTGCTAGTGGTTTGGGAGCCCGTGAGCAGTTCTTC

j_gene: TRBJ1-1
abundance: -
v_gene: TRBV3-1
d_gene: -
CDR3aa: CASSPWTANTEAFF
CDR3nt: TGTGCCAGCAGCCCCTGGACGGCGAACACTGAAGCTTTCTTT

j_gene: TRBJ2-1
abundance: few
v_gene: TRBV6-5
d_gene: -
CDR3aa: CASSYGGAPYNEQFF
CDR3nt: TGTGCCAGCAGTTACGGCGGGGCCCCCTACAATGAGCAGTTCTTC

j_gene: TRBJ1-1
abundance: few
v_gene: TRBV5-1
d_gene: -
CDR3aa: CASSLAAGTQLFEAFF
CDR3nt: TGCGCCAGCAGCTTGGCGGCAGGTACTCAACTTTTCGAAGCTTTCTTT

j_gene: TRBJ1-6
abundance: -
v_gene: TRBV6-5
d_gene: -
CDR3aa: CASSYSGTADSPLHF
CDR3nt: TGTGCCAGCAGTTACTCCGGGACGGCCGATTCACCCCTCCACTTT

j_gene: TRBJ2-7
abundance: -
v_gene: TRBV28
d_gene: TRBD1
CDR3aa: CASSSPGTGVGYEQYF
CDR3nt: TGTGCCAGCAGTTCCCCCGGGACAGGGGTCGGCTACGAGCAGTACTTC

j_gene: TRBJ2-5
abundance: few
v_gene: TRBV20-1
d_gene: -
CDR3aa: CSASGAGLWKAQYF
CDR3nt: TGCAGTGCTAGTGGTGCGGGCCTATGGAAAGCCCAGTACTTC

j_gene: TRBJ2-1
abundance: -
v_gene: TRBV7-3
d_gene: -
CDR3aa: CASSLTLHNEQFF
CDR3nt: TGTGCCAGCAGCTTAACCCTACACAATGAGCAGTTCTTC

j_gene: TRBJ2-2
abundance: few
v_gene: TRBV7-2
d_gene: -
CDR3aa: CASSFYPGTQNTGELFF
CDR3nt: TGTGCCAGCAGCTTCTATCCCGGGACCCAGAACACCGGGGAGCTGTTTTTT

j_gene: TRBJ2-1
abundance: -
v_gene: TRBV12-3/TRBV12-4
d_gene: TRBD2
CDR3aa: CASSATSGGDNEQFF
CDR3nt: TGTGCCAGCAGTGCGACTAGCGGGGGAGACAATGAGCAGTTCTTC

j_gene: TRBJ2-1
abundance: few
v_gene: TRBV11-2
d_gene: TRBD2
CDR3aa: CASSPGTSMKLIYNEQFF
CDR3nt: TGTGCCAGCAGCCCCGGGACTAGCATGAAACTAATCTACAATGAGCAGTTCTTC

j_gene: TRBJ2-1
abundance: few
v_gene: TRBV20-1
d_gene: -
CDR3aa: CSARDLYGAGEQFF
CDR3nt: TGCAGTGCTAGAGATTTATACGGGGCTGGGGAGCAGTTCTTC

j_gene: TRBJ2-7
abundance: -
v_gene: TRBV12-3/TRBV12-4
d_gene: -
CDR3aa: CASRAKGRGSYEQYF
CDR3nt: TGTGCCAGCAGGGCAAAGGGACGTGGGTCCTACGAGCAGTACTTC

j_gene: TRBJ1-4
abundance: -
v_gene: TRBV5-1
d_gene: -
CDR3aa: CASSFWGYNEKLFF
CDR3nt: TGCGCCAGCAGCTTCTGGGGCTATAATGAAAAACTGTTTTTT

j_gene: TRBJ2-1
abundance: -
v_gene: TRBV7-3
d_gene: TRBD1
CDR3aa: CASSPTRDRVYNEQFF
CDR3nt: TGTGCCAGCAGCCCGACACGGGACAGGGTCTACAATGAGCAGTTCTTC

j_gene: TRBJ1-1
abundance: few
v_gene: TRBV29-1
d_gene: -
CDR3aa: CSVENPDSLVNTEAFF
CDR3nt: TGCAGCGTTGAAAACCCCGACAGTCTCGTGAACACTGAAGCTTTCTTT

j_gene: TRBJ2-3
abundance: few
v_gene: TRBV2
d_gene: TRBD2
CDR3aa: CASSLRAGGITDTQYF
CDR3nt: TGTGCCAGCAGCCTCCGGGCGGGGGGTATAACAGATACGCAGTATTTT

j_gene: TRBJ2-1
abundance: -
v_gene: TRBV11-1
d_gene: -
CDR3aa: CASSFGQVRDEQFF
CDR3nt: TGTGCCAGCAGCTTCGGCCAGGTCAGGGATGAGCAGTTCTTC

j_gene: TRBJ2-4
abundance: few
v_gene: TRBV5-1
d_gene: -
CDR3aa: CASSLDDRIAKNIQYF
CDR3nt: TGCGCCAGCAGCTTGGACGACAGAATAGCCAAAAACATTCAGTACTTC

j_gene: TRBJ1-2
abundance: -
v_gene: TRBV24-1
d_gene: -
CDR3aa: CATSASGTPTSYGYTF
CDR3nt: TGTGCCACCAGTGCCTCCGGGACACCGACCTCCTATGGCTACACCTTC

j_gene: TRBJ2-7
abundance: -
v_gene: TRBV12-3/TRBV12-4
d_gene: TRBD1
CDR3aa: CASSRSGQGYEQYF
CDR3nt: TGTGCCAGCAGCCGCTCGGGACAGGGCTACGAGCAGTACTTC

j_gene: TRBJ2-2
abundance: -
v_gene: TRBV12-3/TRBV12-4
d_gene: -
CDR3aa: CASSFVNLWGANTGELFF
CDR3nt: TGTGCCAGCAGTTTTGTAAACCTCTGGGGGGCGAACACCGGGGAGCTGTTTTTT

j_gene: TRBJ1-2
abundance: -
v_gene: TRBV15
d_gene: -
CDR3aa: CATARNLNYGYTF
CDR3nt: TGTGCCACGGCTCGCAATCTAAACTATGGCTACACCTTC